A selection of T cell receptor beta chains follows, all from one sample in a study of shared clonotypes between healthy human individuals. Using immunoSEQ multiplex PCR, the repertoire was profiled, and TCRdb retains in-frame clones only, with some absent. The sample consists of about 2 million clones, approximately 94% of them appearing once. What was sequenced was naive CD8+ T cells sorted from blood. These receptors originate from a man aged 18 to 35 in good health. Both conserved end residues are part of each CDR3. The D gene is left open where the match is weak. Clone size is shown for a subset of rows, as once, few, many or a class of expanded clone.

clone_size	j_call	d_call	v_call	cdr3_aa	cdr3_nt
NA	TRBJ2-7	NA	TRBV14	CASSQEAISSYEQYF	TGTGCCAGCAGCCAAGAGGCCATCAGCTCCTACGAGCAGTACTTC
NA	TRBJ1-1	NA	TRBV25-1	CASSGVEMNTEAFF	TGTGCCAGCAGTGGAGTTGAGATGAACACTGAAGCTTTCTTT
NA	TRBJ1-4	NA	TRBV6-1	CASSEWWGRGNEKLFF	TGTGCCAGCAGTGAATGGTGGGGACGGGGAAATGAAAAACTGTTTTTT
NA	TRBJ2-7	TRBD1	TRBV29-1	CSAKSDRSYEQYF	TGCAGCGCCAAATCGGACAGGTCCTACGAGCAGTACTTC
NA	TRBJ2-5	NA	TRBV9	CASSVGRQFQETQYF	TGTGCCAGCAGCGTAGGGCGGCAGTTCCAAGAGACCCAGTACTTC
NA	TRBJ2-1	TRBD2	TRBV5-6	CASSLELAGLYNEQFF	TGTGCCAGCAGCCTCGAGCTAGCGGGACTATACAATGAGCAGTTCTTC
NA	TRBJ2-1	NA	TRBV9	CASSPLGWDNEQFF	TGTGCCAGCAGCCCACTGGGGTGGGACAATGAGCAGTTCTTC
NA	TRBJ1-2	NA	TRBV4-1	CASNEREAGGIDGYTF	TGCGCCAGCAACGAAAGGGAAGCGGGGGGAATCGATGGCTACACCTTC
once	TRBJ2-7	TRBD1	TRBV27	CASSRDRVDEQYF	TGTGCCAGCAGTAGGGACAGGGTTGACGAGCAGTACTTC
NA	TRBJ2-2	TRBD2	TRBV6-6	CASRAKREGRGELFF	TGTGCCAGCAGGGCCAAGCGGGAGGGCCGAGGGGAGCTGTTTTTT
NA	TRBJ1-4	TRBD1	TRBV7-6	CASSSTVGLSTGGANEKLFF	TGTGCCAGCAGCTCAACGGTTGGACTTTCTACAGGGGGGGCTAATGAAAAACTGTTTTTT
NA	TRBJ1-1	NA	TRBV9	CASSPEDGFEAFF	TGTGCCAGCAGCCCCGAGGACGGGTTTGAAGCTTTCTTT
NA	TRBJ1-1	NA	TRBV30	CAWSLMTRDLNTEAFF	TGTGCCTGGAGTCTAATGACCCGGGATCTGAACACTGAAGCTTTCTTT
NA	TRBJ2-1	NA	TRBV4-1	CASSQELYNEQFF	TGCGCCAGCAGCCAAGAGCTGTACAATGAGCAGTTCTTC
few	TRBJ1-6	NA	TRBV21-1	CAIRATGAGFYNLHF	TGTGCCATCAGAGCTACTGGTGCAGGTTTTTATAACCTCCACTTT
once	TRBJ1-1	NA	TRBV6-4	CASSDGGNTEAFF	TGTGCCAGCAGTGACGGCGGGAACACTGAAGCTTTCTTT
NA	TRBJ2-2	NA	TRBV30	CAWSQARRIGELFF	TGTGCCTGGAGTCAAGCCCGACGTATCGGGGAGCTGTTTTTT
NA	TRBJ2-5	NA	TRBV13	CASSLDGQETQYF	TGTGCCAGCAGCCTGGACGGTCAAGAGACCCAGTACTTC
NA	TRBJ2-1	TRBD2	TRBV30	CAWSHGTSGIDEQFF	TGTGCCTGGAGCCATGGGACTAGCGGGATCGATGAGCAGTTCTTC
NA	TRBJ1-6	TRBD1	TRBV27	CASSLSTGGNSPLHF	TGTGCCAGCAGTTTATCGACAGGGGGAAATTCACCCCTCCACTTT
NA	TRBJ1-2	NA	TRBV5-1	CASSFPILGYTF	TGCGCCAGCAGCTTCCCCATCCTCGGCTACACCTTC
once	TRBJ2-3	TRBD2	TRBV7-8	CASSLAGTSGRRDTQYF	TGTGCCAGCAGCTTAGCCGGGACTAGCGGGAGAAGGGATACGCAGTATTTT
NA	TRBJ2-7	NA	TRBV20-1	CSASIDYEQYF	TGCAGTGCTAGTATAGACTACGAGCAGTACTTC
NA	TRBJ1-6	NA	TRBV25-1	CASSDLGGNSPLHF	TGTGCCAGCAGCGATTTGGGGGGTAATTCACCCCTCCACTTT
NA	TRBJ2-3	NA	TRBV6-5	CASSQGGEIHTQYF	TGTGCCAGCAGTCAGGGCGGGGAGATCCATACGCAGTATTTT
NA	TRBJ2-7	TRBD2	TRBV9	CASSVLAGTYEQYF	TGTGCCAGCAGCGTACTAGCGGGGACCTACGAGCAGTACTTC
few	TRBJ1-5	NA	TRBV19	CASSIAGGDQPQHF	TGTGCCAGTAGTATAGCCGGGGGCGACCAGCCCCAGCATTTT
NA	TRBJ2-1	NA	TRBV30	CAWSWLTGRVNEQFF	TGTGCCTGGAGTTGGTTAACAGGGAGAGTCAATGAGCAGTTCTTC
once	TRBJ1-1	NA	TRBV5-5	CASSWDLNRAEAFF	TGTGCCAGCAGCTGGGACCTAAACAGGGCTGAAGCTTTCTTT
NA	TRBJ1-1	NA	TRBV27	CASSLKGEVLNTEAFF	TGTGCCAGCAGTTTAAAAGGGGAGGTTTTAAACACTGAAGCTTTCTTT
NA	TRBJ1-1	NA	TRBV25-1	CASTTDTNTEAFF	TGTGCCAGCACAACAGACACGAACACTGAAGCTTTCTTT
NA	TRBJ1-1	NA	TRBV30	CAWSVGGNTEAFF	TGTGCCTGGAGTGTAGGTGGCAACACTGAAGCTTTCTTT